This is a list of T cell receptor beta chains from one sample in a study of blood T cell repertoires in COVID-19. The data were produced by immunoSEQ multiplex PCR, yet TCRdb's version contains in-frame clones alone and is incomplete. The sample records 270,000 or so clones, around 90% being singletons. The sample consisted of peripheral blood. These receptors were taken from a woman aged 55-70 years with COVID-19, enrolled during active disease. The CDR3 runs from the conserved cysteine through the conserved F or W. The order of the fields is J gene, clone size, D gene, V gene, CDR3 DNA, CDR3 protein. A D gene is named only where the DNA matches it firmly. A clone size is listed for some rows: how often the clone was seen (once, few, many), or a class if it is expanded.

J gene: TRBJ1-6
clone size: NA
D gene: NA
V gene: TRBV5-1
CDR3 DNA: TGCGCCAGCAGCTCGGAGAGCTCCTATAATTCACCCCTCCACTTT
CDR3 protein: CASSSESSYNSPLHF

J gene: TRBJ2-7
clone size: NA
D gene: NA
V gene: TRBV25-1
CDR3 DNA: TGTGCCAGCAGTGACCTCTACGAGCAGTACTTC
CDR3 protein: CASSDLYEQYF

J gene: TRBJ2-7
clone size: NA
D gene: TRBD1
V gene: TRBV4-2
CDR3 DNA: TGTGCCAGCAGCCAATGGGACAGGCTCTACGAGCAGTACTTC
CDR3 protein: CASSQWDRLYEQYF

J gene: TRBJ1-2
clone size: NA
D gene: TRBD1
V gene: TRBV11-2
CDR3 DNA: TGTGCCAGCAGCTTAAGTCGGACAGGGGAGGATGGCTACACCTTC
CDR3 protein: CASSLSRTGEDGYTF

J gene: TRBJ1-5
clone size: NA
D gene: NA
V gene: TRBV18
CDR3 DNA: TGTGCCAGCTCAAATGGACCTGGGACTCATCAGCCCCAGCATTTT
CDR3 protein: CASSNGPGTHQPQHF

J gene: TRBJ1-2
clone size: NA
D gene: NA
V gene: TRBV4-2
CDR3 DNA: TGTGCCAGCAGCCAAGATCCCAGGGGCAGATATGGCTACACCTTC
CDR3 protein: CASSQDPRGRYGYTF

J gene: TRBJ1-6
clone size: few
D gene: TRBD1
V gene: TRBV18
CDR3 DNA: TGTGCCAGCTCACCCCAGGGGGCAGAATCACCCCTCCACTTT
CDR3 protein: CASSPQGAESPLHF

J gene: TRBJ1-3
clone size: once
D gene: TRBD1
V gene: TRBV6-5
CDR3 DNA: TGTGCCAGCAGTTCAGGGGGCTCTGGAAACACCATATATTTT
CDR3 protein: CASSSGGSGNTIYF

J gene: TRBJ1-3
clone size: once
D gene: NA
V gene: TRBV19
CDR3 DNA: TGTGCCAGTAGGGAGGACAGCTCTGGAAACACCATATATTTT
CDR3 protein: CASREDSSGNTIYF

J gene: TRBJ2-2
clone size: NA
D gene: TRBD1
V gene: TRBV10-3
CDR3 DNA: TGTGCCATCAGGGGGGTCAGGACAGGGAATAGGTTCGCGACCGGGGAGCTGTTTTTT
CDR3 protein: CAIRGVRTGNRFATGELFF

J gene: TRBJ1-6
clone size: once
D gene: NA
V gene: TRBV2
CDR3 DNA: TGTGCCAGCAGAAAAGGGGTAGAGTTGCGACCCCTCCACTTT
CDR3 protein: CASRKGVELRPLHF

J gene: TRBJ1-5
clone size: few
D gene: NA
V gene: TRBV7-9
CDR3 DNA: TGTGCCAGCAGCTTAGGGGGCCTCAATCAGCCCCAGCATTTT
CDR3 protein: CASSLGGLNQPQHF

J gene: TRBJ2-6
clone size: NA
D gene: TRBD1
V gene: TRBV10-3
CDR3 DNA: TGTGCCATCAGTCCTGCAGGGGGCCGTGGGGCCAACGTCCTGACTTTC
CDR3 protein: CAISPAGGRGANVLTF

J gene: TRBJ1-2
clone size: few
D gene: TRBD1
V gene: TRBV19
CDR3 DNA: TGTGCCAGTAGTGTTACGGGACAGGGGGAATATTATGGCTACACCTTC
CDR3 protein: CASSVTGQGEYYGYTF

J gene: TRBJ1-2
clone size: NA
D gene: TRBD1
V gene: TRBV18
CDR3 DNA: TGTGCCAGCTCCCAGAGGACAGGGGGCACCCGTGGCTACACCTTC
CDR3 protein: CASSQRTGGTRGYTF

J gene: TRBJ1-5
clone size: NA
D gene: NA
V gene: TRBV19
CDR3 DNA: TGTGCCAGTAGTGAAACGGGAGCTTGGCAGCCCCAGCATTTT
CDR3 protein: CASSETGAWQPQHF

J gene: TRBJ2-2
clone size: NA
D gene: TRBD2
V gene: TRBV7-8
CDR3 DNA: TGTGCCAGCAGCTTGACTAGCGGGGGTTATGCCGGGGAGCTGTTTTTT
CDR3 protein: CASSLTSGGYAGELFF

J gene: TRBJ1-1
clone size: NA
D gene: NA
V gene: TRBV6-6
CDR3 DNA: TGTGCCAGCAGTTACTCTGAGGGAAACACTGAAGCTTTCTTT
CDR3 protein: CASSYSEGNTEAFF

J gene: TRBJ1-6
clone size: NA
D gene: TRBD1
V gene: TRBV30
CDR3 DNA: TGTGCCTGGGCAAGGGGACAGTATAATTCACCCCTCCACTTT
CDR3 protein: CAWARGQYNSPLHF

J gene: TRBJ1-5
clone size: NA
D gene: NA
V gene: TRBV12-3/TRBV12-4
CDR3 DNA: TGTGCCAGCAGTTTTAGGGGACAGCCCCAGCATTTT
CDR3 protein: CASSFRGQPQHF

J gene: TRBJ2-7
clone size: NA
D gene: TRBD2
V gene: TRBV5-1
CDR3 DNA: TGCGCCAGCAGCTTGAGAAAAACTAGCGGGGGGTACGAGCAGTACTTC
CDR3 protein: CASSLRKTSGGYEQYF

J gene: TRBJ2-7
clone size: NA
D gene: NA
V gene: TRBV6-5
CDR3 DNA: TGTGCCAGCAGTTACTCTTACAGGGGGGGCGAGCAGTACTTC
CDR3 protein: CASSYSYRGGEQYF

J gene: TRBJ1-1
clone size: NA
D gene: NA
V gene: TRBV7-2
CDR3 DNA: TGTGCCAGCAGGCCTGCAGGGGTTACCACTGAAGCTTTCTTT
CDR3 protein: CASRPAGVTTEAFF

J gene: TRBJ2-3
clone size: NA
D gene: NA
V gene: TRBV12-3/TRBV12-4
CDR3 DNA: TGTGCCAGCAGTTTCAGGGGTACAGATACGCAGTATTTT
CDR3 protein: CASSFRGTDTQYF

J gene: TRBJ2-1
clone size: NA
D gene: TRBD1
V gene: TRBV3-1/TRBV3-2
CDR3 DNA: TGTGCCAGCAGCCGTCGGACAGGGAGCTCCTACAATGAGCAGTTCTTC
CDR3 protein: CASSRRTGSSYNEQFF

J gene: TRBJ1-5
clone size: NA
D gene: NA
V gene: TRBV6-1
CDR3 DNA: TGTGCCAGCAGTGAAGTGGGACTACAGCCCCAGCATTTT
CDR3 protein: CASSEVGLQPQHF

J gene: TRBJ1-1
clone size: NA
D gene: NA
V gene: TRBV7-8
CDR3 DNA: TGTGCCAGCAGCTTAGCTTCCCCTAGCACTGAAGCTTTCTTT
CDR3 protein: CASSLASPSTEAFF

J gene: TRBJ1-5
clone size: NA
D gene: NA
V gene: TRBV6-6
CDR3 DNA: TGTGCCAGCAGTTACTGGCGGCTCCAGCATTTT
CDR3 protein: CASSYWRLQHF

J gene: TRBJ1-3
clone size: NA
D gene: NA
V gene: TRBV5-1
CDR3 DNA: TGCGCCAGCAGCCGCGGTGACCAGGGGACCTCTGGAAACACCATATATTTT
CDR3 protein: CASSRGDQGTSGNTIYF

J gene: TRBJ1-4
clone size: NA
D gene: TRBD1
V gene: TRBV11-2
CDR3 DNA: TGTGCCAGCAGCGTAAACAGGGGACAAGAAAAACTGTTTTTT
CDR3 protein: CASSVNRGQEKLFF

J gene: TRBJ2-7
clone size: NA
D gene: TRBD1
V gene: TRBV6-5
CDR3 DNA: TGTGCCAGCAGTAACCCGGGACAGGAGGACTACGAGCAGTACTTC
CDR3 protein: CASSNPGQEDYEQYF

J gene: TRBJ2-3
clone size: NA
D gene: NA
V gene: TRBV7-2
CDR3 DNA: TGTGCCAGCAGCTTAGATCTTTTCACAGATACGCAGTATTTT
CDR3 protein: CASSLDLFTDTQYF

J gene: TRBJ1-5
clone size: NA
D gene: NA
V gene: TRBV19
CDR3 DNA: TGTGCCAGTAGTATAGGAGGGGGTGGCAATCAGCCCCAGCATTTT
CDR3 protein: CASSIGGGGNQPQHF

J gene: TRBJ1-2
clone size: NA
D gene: TRBD1
V gene: TRBV6-5
CDR3 DNA: TGTGCCAGCAGTCGACAGGGATGGGGCTACACCTTC
CDR3 protein: CASSRQGWGYTF

J gene: TRBJ1-6
clone size: NA
D gene: NA
V gene: TRBV5-4
CDR3 DNA: TGTGCCAGCAGCTTGGATAGGGGGTGGGATTCACCCCTCCACTTT
CDR3 protein: CASSLDRGWDSPLHF

J gene: TRBJ1-1
clone size: NA
D gene: NA
V gene: TRBV3-1/TRBV3-2
CDR3 DNA: TGTGCCAGCAGCCAAGATAGAGGGGGTGAAGCTTTCTTT
CDR3 protein: CASSQDRGGEAFF

J gene: TRBJ1-6
clone size: NA
D gene: TRBD1
V gene: TRBV7-9
CDR3 DNA: TGTGCCAGCAGCTTAATCCAGGGGGTTGGTTCACCCCTCCACTTT
CDR3 protein: CASSLIQGVGSPLHF

J gene: TRBJ1-1
clone size: NA
D gene: TRBD1
V gene: TRBV7-8
CDR3 DNA: TGTGCCAGCAGCTTAGGCAGGGGGGTTGAAGCTTTCTTT
CDR3 protein: CASSLGRGVEAFF

J gene: TRBJ1-1
clone size: NA
D gene: NA
V gene: TRBV2
CDR3 DNA: TGTGCCAGCCCCGGGGGGGGAGACCTGAACACTGAAGCTTTCTTT
CDR3 protein: CASPGGGDLNTEAFF

J gene: TRBJ1-2
clone size: once
D gene: NA
V gene: TRBV19
CDR3 DNA: TGTGCCAGTAGTACCCCGGACAGAACTTCCTATGGCTACACCTTC
CDR3 protein: CASSTPDRTSYGYTF

J gene: TRBJ1-1
clone size: NA
D gene: NA
V gene: TRBV4-3
CDR3 DNA: TGCGCCAGCAAGAGGGCCGCGAACACTGAAGCTTTCTTT
CDR3 protein: CASKRAANTEAFF

J gene: TRBJ2-7
clone size: NA
D gene: NA
V gene: TRBV5-1
CDR3 DNA: TGCGCCAGCAGCGCCCCCCCACCGAGATACGAGCAGTACTTC
CDR3 protein: CASSAPPPRYEQYF

J gene: TRBJ2-3
clone size: NA
D gene: NA
V gene: TRBV21-1
CDR3 DNA: TGTGCCAGCAGCTTACAGGGCCCAGATACGCAGTATTTT
CDR3 protein: CASSLQGPDTQYF

J gene: TRBJ1-5
clone size: NA
D gene: TRBD1
V gene: TRBV3-1/TRBV3-2
CDR3 DNA: TGTGCCAGCAGCCACCTACATCGCAGGGGGCCCCCGCATTATAGCAATCAGCCCCAGCATTTT
CDR3 protein: CASSHLHRRGPPHYSNQPQHF

J gene: TRBJ1-6
clone size: NA
D gene: TRBD1
V gene: TRBV27
CDR3 DNA: TGTGCCAGCCGACACAGGGGGCGGAATTCACCCCTCCACTTT
CDR3 protein: CASRHRGRNSPLHF